This TCR beta chain was sequenced in a study of T-cell memory formation after mild COVID-19. Study information: TCR clustering was largely donor specific. Findings and limits, study-wide: Contracting CD4+ clones were located mainly in CM and EM, and CD8+ clones in EMRA. Clones contracting day 15 to 85 were balanced CD4/CD8; later expanders leaned CD4+.

Trimming took 4 bases from V and 9 from J; bases not matched to a gene: 5. Germline V gene sequence: CDR1 SGHRS, CDR2 YFSETQ. CDR3 length equals 13 residues. Concerning this clonotype: Antigen unknown.

A single record per CDR3 protein comes from TCRdb applying MiXCR to the 5' RACE reads. The sample has roughly 510,000 distinct CDR3 sequences; around a sixth are singletons. This TCR came from an adult woman who had mild COVID-19 (a few samples of this study predate the infection). Cell type and time point are not known. The chain combines TRBV5-1 with TRBJ2-4, with TRBD2 identical over 9 bases. Sequences were obtained from PBMCs or a T cell subset sorted from them (not recorded which). CDR3 sequence: CASSMTAGGIQYF. The CDR3 coding sequence is TGCGCCAGCAGCATGACAGCGGGGGGCATTCAGTACTTC. Filled out from reference TRBV5-1 and TRBJ2-4, the complete variable domain reads KAGVTQTPRYLIKTRGQQVTLSCSPISGHRSVSWYQQTPGQGLQFLFEYFSETQRNKGNFPGRFSGRQFSNSRSEMNVSTLELGDSALYLCASSMTAGGIQYFGAGTRLSVL.